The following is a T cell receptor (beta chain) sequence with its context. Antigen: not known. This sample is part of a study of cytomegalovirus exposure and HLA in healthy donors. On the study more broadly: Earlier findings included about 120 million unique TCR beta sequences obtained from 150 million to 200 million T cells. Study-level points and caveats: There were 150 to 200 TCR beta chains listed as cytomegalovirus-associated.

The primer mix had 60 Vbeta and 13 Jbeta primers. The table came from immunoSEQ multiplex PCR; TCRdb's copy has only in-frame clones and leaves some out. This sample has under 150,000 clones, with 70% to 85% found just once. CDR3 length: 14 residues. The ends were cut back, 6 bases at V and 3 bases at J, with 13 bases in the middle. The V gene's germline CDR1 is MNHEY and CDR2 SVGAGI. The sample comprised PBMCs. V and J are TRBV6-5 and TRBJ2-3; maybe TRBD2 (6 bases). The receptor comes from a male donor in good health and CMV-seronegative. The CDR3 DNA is TGTGCCAGCAGCACACGGGAGAGGACAGATACGCAGTATTTT. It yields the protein CASSTRERTDTQYF.